Given below is one TCR beta chain in context. The junction departs from the called germline gene at one end, perhaps through a read error. MiXCR, run by TCRdb on the PCR reads, gives a single entry per CDR3 protein. The table lists about 640,000 distinct CDR3 sequences, 20% of them singletons, with roughly 0.83% in the top ten. These data come from a study of molecular identifiers for immune sequencing clone quantification. Germline values: CDR1 GTSNPN, CDR2 SVGIG (reference sequence). The CDR3 covers 16 residues. This chain joins TRBV30 and TRBJ1-2; 7 bases are a match to TRBD1. The sequence came from a human donor in good health. Some libraries in this study had Jurkat cell RNA spiked in. The specimen was naive CD8+ T cells from blood, with Jurkat cell RNA spiked in. The subset denotes: FACS-sorted CD8+CD4-CCR7+CD45RA+ naive T cells. CDR3 DNA sequence: TGTGCCTGGAGTGTACTAGGGACAGATCCTAACTATGGCTGCACCTTC. It yields the protein CAWSVLGTDPNYGCTF.